A selection of T cell receptor beta chains follows, all from one sample in a study of OX40 agonist ivuxolimab in advanced cancers. Assay used: immunoSEQ multiplex PCR; TCRdb lists only in-frame clones, some missing. The sample carries about 18,000 clones, about 80% recorded once. The sequencing here drew on CD4+ or CD8+ T cells sorted from blood, taken in a trial of the OX40 agonist ivuxolimab. Source of these receptors: an adult with an advanced solid tumor such as melanoma, head and neck, liver or kidney cancer. Both conserved end residues are part of each CDR3. D genes are given only for firm matches. Rows may omit the clone size; those that give it use once, few, many or a size class.

clone size	J gene	V gene	D gene	CDR3 protein	CDR3 DNA
NA	TRBJ1-5	TRBV6-5	NA	CASSPSMAGNQPQHF	TGTGCCAGCAGTCCGTCCATGGCTGGAAATCAGCCCCAGCATTTT
NA	TRBJ1-4	TRBV4-1	TRBD1	CASSEKGARSEKLFF	TGCGCCAGCAGCGAGAAGGGGGCGCGGAGTGAAAAACTGTTTTTT
NA	TRBJ2-7	TRBV6-1	NA	CASSALGGKNYEQYF	TGTGCCAGCAGTGCCCTCGGTGGGAAGAACTACGAGCAGTACTTC
few	TRBJ2-7	TRBV6-6	TRBD2	CASSTGTSAYEQYF	TGTGCCAGCAGTACCGGGACTAGCGCCTACGAGCAGTACTTC
NA	TRBJ2-1	TRBV7-6	NA	CASSLAETNWEQFF	TGTGCCAGCAGCTTAGCGGAAACCAATTGGGAGCAGTTCTTC
NA	TRBJ2-3	TRBV5-8	TRBD2	CASSRVTSLVPDTQYF	TGTGCCAGCAGCCGTGTGACTAGCCTGGTCCCAGATACGCAGTATTTT
NA	TRBJ2-7	TRBV6-1	TRBD1	CASGGTGPYEQYF	TGTGCCAGCGGGGGGACAGGGCCCTACGAGCAGTACTTC
NA	TRBJ2-1	TRBV11-2	TRBD2	CASSPRTSGGFDEQFF	TGTGCCAGCAGCCCGAGGACTAGCGGGGGGTTTGATGAGCAGTTCTTC
NA	TRBJ1-2	TRBV6-6	TRBD1	CASSYRTGMNGYTF	TGTGCCAGCAGTTACCGGACAGGGATGAATGGCTACACCTTC
once	TRBJ2-2	TRBV11-1	NA	CASSLFRGFSGELFF	TGTGCCAGCAGCTTATTCCGGGGTTTTTCCGGGGAGCTGTTTTTT
NA	TRBJ2-5	TRBV29-1	NA	CSVVPTEPRMYQETQYF	TGCAGCGTTGTCCCCACGGAGCCGCGAATGTACCAAGAGACCCAGTACTTC
NA	TRBJ1-2	TRBV5-1	NA	CASSFRGSANYGYTF	TGCGCCAGCAGCTTCCGAGGGTCCGCTAACTATGGCTACACCTTC
NA	TRBJ2-7	TRBV11-2	NA	CASSQVAPGGGLRYEQYF	TGTGCCAGCAGCCAGGTAGCCCCGGGTGGTGGGCTACGTTATGAGCAGTACTTC
NA	TRBJ2-7	TRBV19	NA	CASSIDLLYEQYF	TGTGCCAGTAGTATAGACCTACTCTACGAGCAGTACTTC
NA	TRBJ2-2	TRBV4-1	NA	CASSQEYFSGELFF	TGCGCCAGCAGCCAAGAATATTTCTCCGGGGAGCTGTTTTTT
NA	TRBJ2-7	TRBV5-5	TRBD1	CASSLGDRGGEQYF	TGTGCCAGCAGCTTGGGCGACAGGGGGGGCGAGCAGTACTTC
once	TRBJ1-2	TRBV25-1	NA	CASSLGSSRGYTF	TGTGCCAGCAGTCTGGGATCATCCCGGGGCTACACCTTC
NA	TRBJ1-3	TRBV7-9	NA	CASSLDSRSSGNTIYF	TGTGCCAGCAGCTTAGATAGCAGATCCTCTGGAAACACCATATATTTT
few	TRBJ1-5	TRBV27	NA	CASSLFGNQPQHF	TGTGCCAGCAGTTTATTCGGGAATCAGCCCCAGCATTTT
NA	TRBJ2-4	TRBV7-9	TRBD1	CASSADRVTKNIQYF	TGTGCCAGCAGCGCGGACAGGGTGACCAAAAACATTCAGTACTTC
NA	TRBJ2-5	TRBV30	TRBD2	CAWDGGQRGAAGGTQYF	TGTGCCTGGGACGGGGGCCAGCGGGGGGCCGCCGGGGGGACCCAGTACTTC
NA	TRBJ1-1	TRBV19	NA	CASRQGVTEAFF	TGTGCCAGTAGGCAGGGCGTCACTGAAGCTTTCTTT
NA	TRBJ2-7	TRBV6-1	NA	CASSVVSGVYEQYF	TGTGCCAGCAGTGTGGTTTCAGGGGTCTACGAGCAGTACTTC
NA	TRBJ1-2	TRBV4-1	NA	CASSLGHIQIF	TGCGCCAGCAGCCTGGGACACATCCAGATCTTC
NA	TRBJ2-7	TRBV6-1	NA	CASSETHGGFDEQYF	TGTGCCAGCAGTGAAACCCACGGGGGCTTCGACGAGCAGTACTTC
few	TRBJ2-3	TRBV10-1	TRBD2	CASSVLAGGTDTQYF	TGCGCCAGCAGTGTTCTAGCGGGGGGCACAGATACGCAGTATTTT
NA	TRBJ2-7	TRBV27	NA	CASSFGSEQYF	TGTGCCAGCAGTTTTGGCAGCGAGCAGTACTTC
NA	TRBJ1-2	TRBV7-2	TRBD1	CASSLDKKGTELTNYGYTF	TGTGCCAGCAGCTTAGATAAAAAAGGGACAGAACTAACTAACTATGGCTACACCTTC
NA	TRBJ2-3	TRBV30	TRBD2	CAGDFSGRASTDTQYF	TGTGCCGGTGATTTTAGCGGGCGGGCTAGCACAGATACGCAGTATTTT
NA	TRBJ2-7	TRBV5-5	NA	CASSFFYDRTTYEQYF	TGTGCCAGCAGCTTTTTTTATGACAGAACAACCTACGAGCAGTACTTC
once	TRBJ2-4	TRBV18	NA	CASSPGENIQYF	TGTGCCAGCTCACCGGGGGAAAACATTCAGTACTTC
NA	TRBJ2-5	TRBV28	NA	CASSLTQLILQETQYF	TGTGCCAGCAGTTTAACCCAACTGATACTCCAAGAGACCCAGTACTTC
NA	TRBJ1-5	TRBV19	NA	CASSPYGYSNQPQHF	TGTGCCAGTAGTCCCTATGGGTATAGCAATCAGCCCCAGCATTTT
NA	TRBJ2-7	TRBV27	TRBD2	CASSLIEPSGRPYEQYF	TGTGCCAGCAGTTTAATAGAGCCTAGCGGGCGACCCTACGAGCAGTACTTC
few	TRBJ2-1	TRBV11-3	NA	CASSYSTGPNEQFF	TGTGCCAGCAGCTATAGTACAGGGCCCAATGAGCAGTTCTTC
NA	TRBJ2-1	TRBV27	TRBD2	CASRRTSGSYNEQFF	TGTGCCAGCAGAAGGACTAGCGGAAGCTACAATGAGCAGTTCTTC
NA	TRBJ1-1	TRBV7-9	NA	CASSPDPGRQGVNTEAFF	TGTGCCAGCAGCCCCGATCCGGGACGCCAGGGAGTGAACACTGAAGCTTTCTTT
NA	TRBJ1-4	TRBV12-1	NA	CASSFKEKLFF	TGTGCCAGCAGCTTTAAAGAAAAACTGTTTTTT
NA	TRBJ2-3	TRBV7-3	TRBD1	CASSETGSTDTQYF	TGTGCCAGCAGCGAGACAGGGAGCACAGATACGCAGTATTTT
few	TRBJ1-5	TRBV28	NA	CASSLAELHQPQHF	TGTGCCAGCAGTTTAGCGGAGCTACATCAGCCCCAGCATTTT
NA	TRBJ1-2	TRBV2	NA	CASSARTDFGGYTF	TGTGCCAGCAGTGCGAGGACAGACTTTGGCGGCTACACCTTC
NA	TRBJ1-1	TRBV5-1	NA	CASSLPAWQGTNTEAFF	TGCGCCAGCAGCTTGCCCGCCTGGCAGGGGACAAACACTGAAGCTTTCTTT
NA	TRBJ2-5	TRBV5-6	NA	CASSDPLRVETQYF	TGTGCCAGCAGCGACCCCCTCCGGGTTGAGACCCAGTACTTC
NA	TRBJ2-1	TRBV10-3	NA	CAIRKTGEDFLGNEQFF	TGTGCCATCAGGAAGACCGGGGAAGACTTTCTGGGAAATGAGCAGTTCTTC
NA	TRBJ2-2	TRBV25-1	NA	CASSQRSLGGTGELFF	TGTGCCAGCTCCCAGAGGAGCCTCGGGGGCACCGGGGAGCTGTTTTTT
NA	TRBJ2-2	TRBV4-1	NA	CASSQVVTGELFF	TGCGCCAGCAGCCAAGTAGTTACCGGGGAGCTGTTTTTT
NA	TRBJ2-1	TRBV29-1	NA	CSALLGEQFF	TGCAGCGCCCTTTTAGGTGAGCAGTTCTTC
once	TRBJ2-1	TRBV9	TRBD2	CASSDPGRTGGNEQFF	TGTGCCAGCAGCGACCCCGGAAGGACGGGGGGGAATGAGCAGTTCTTC
NA	TRBJ1-5	TRBV9	NA	CASRPTGQSNQPQHF	TGTGCCAGCAGACCCACCGGACAGAGCAATCAGCCCCAGCATTTT
NA	TRBJ1-1	TRBV28	NA	CASTLLMNTEAFF	TGTGCCAGCACCCTCCTAATGAACACTGAAGCTTTCTTT
NA	TRBJ2-7	TRBV18	TRBD1	CASSPGQDSYEQYF	TGTGCCAGCTCACCGGGACAGGACTCCTACGAGCAGTACTTC
once	TRBJ2-7	TRBV13	NA	CASSLGPIPSEQYF	TGTGCCAGCAGCTTAGGACCTATCCCCAGCGAGCAGTACTTC
NA	TRBJ2-3	TRBV27	NA	CASRNSGGNTQYF	TGTGCCAGCAGGAACTCAGGGGGGAATACGCAGTATTTT
NA	TRBJ2-7	TRBV7-8	NA	CASSPQDLIRSYEQYF	TGTGCCAGCAGCCCACAAGACCTCATTCGTAGCTACGAGCAGTACTTC